The source of this T cell receptor beta chain is a study of shared clonotypes between healthy human individuals. The assay was immunoSEQ multiplex PCR, and TCRdb's table has in-frame clones only and misses some. The sample gives about 2.3 million clones, about nine tenths of which show up once; about 0.41% is in the top ten. The CDR3 is made up of 16 amino acids. V shed 4 bases, J shed 5 bases, and the junction held 8 bases outside the gene matches. Germline V lookup: CDR1 MNHNS, CDR2 SASEGT. General study points: Unshared clonotypes carried lower generation probabilities than those common to all four donors.

About this clone itself: Its antigen is unidentified.

The TCR originated in a young man in good health. Some clones in this sample may be carry-over from other donors' samples. The V and J genes are TRBV6-1 and TRBJ1-4; TRBD1 aligns across 9 bases. Sequenced material: naive CD4+ T cells from PBMCs. Subset indicated: CD45RA+ positively selected. Here the CDR3 DNA reads TGTGCCAGCAGTGGCCCCCCGGGACAGGGCAATGAAAAACTGTTTTTT. This codes for CASSGPPGQGNEKLFF.